This T cell receptor (beta chain) was observed in a study of T cell changes during pregnancy in multiple sclerosis. This CDR3 is 14 amino acids long. Germline V gives CDR1 SGHTA, CDR2 FQGNSA. V was trimmed by 2 bases and J by 4 bases, leaving 9 bases between them. Measured with immunoSEQ multiplex PCR; TCRdb has only the in-frame clones, and not every one. The sample holds approximately 60,000 clones, under 95% seen once. The table lists this clone with a few counts. V is TRBV7-2 and J is TRBJ1-5, with D uncertain. The specimen was CD8+ T cells from peripheral blood mononuclear cells, collected in the third trimester of pregnancy. The clonotype comes from a female donor with multiple sclerosis, enrolled in a pregnancy study. Here the CDR3 reads CASSLWADNQPQHF. The CDR3 region has the DNA TGTGCCAGCAGCTTATGGGCAGATAATCAGCCCCAGCATTTT.